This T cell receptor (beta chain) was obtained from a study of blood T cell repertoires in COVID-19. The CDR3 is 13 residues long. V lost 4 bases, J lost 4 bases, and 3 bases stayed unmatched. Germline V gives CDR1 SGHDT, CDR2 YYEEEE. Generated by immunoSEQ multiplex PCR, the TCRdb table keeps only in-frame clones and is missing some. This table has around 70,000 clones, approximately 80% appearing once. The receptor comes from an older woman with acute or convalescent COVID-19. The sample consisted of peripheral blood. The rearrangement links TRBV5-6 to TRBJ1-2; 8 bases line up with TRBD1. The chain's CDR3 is CASSRTGTYGYTF. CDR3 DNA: TGTGCCAGCAGCCGGACAGGGACCTATGGCTACACCTTC.